This is a list of T cell receptor beta chains from one sample in a study of Tregs in tolerant kidney transplant recipients. Assay used: immunoSEQ multiplex PCR; TCRdb lists only in-frame clones, some missing. Of some 240,000 clones listed, around 81% are singletons. Material: CD4+ T cells from blood. The source of these receptors is a human donor in good health. Each CDR3 is given with its conserved first and last residue.

j_gene	v_gene	CDR3aa
TRBJ2-1	TRBV18	CASSPDRGYNNEQFF
TRBJ1-3	TRBV5-1	CASSPGDRDRNTIYF
TRBJ1-4	TRBV10-1	CASQAGREDRATNEKLFF
TRBJ1-5	TRBV27	CASSLPGLNQPQHF
TRBJ2-1	TRBV11-3	CASSLGDMVHEQFF
TRBJ1-5	TRBV10-1	CASRPRDRGQPQHF
TRBJ2-2	TRBV7-2	CASSGLITGELFF
TRBJ1-1	TRBV2	CASSEGRENTEAFF
TRBJ2-5	TRBV18	CASSPQGPQETQYF
TRBJ1-5	TRBV12-2	CASRLTDRTKKPQHF
TRBJ1-1	TRBV6-6	CASSYFRGNTEAFF
TRBJ1-1	TRBV7-8	CASSRVMGGWTEAFF
TRBJ1-2	TRBV7-9	CASSLVGGWFGYTF
TRBJ1-1	TRBV29-1	CSVSQGNAEAFF
TRBJ2-2	TRBV7-8	CASSLGGGTGAGELFF
TRBJ2-6	TRBV12-5	CASGSSGANVLTF
TRBJ1-4	TRBV6-5	CASRGTLGGREKLFF
TRBJ1-1	TRBV19	CASSLRTGRNTEAFF
TRBJ2-3	TRBV5-4	CASSARTQADTQYF
TRBJ2-7	TRBV2	CASSVGTYEQYF
TRBJ2-2	TRBV19	CASSIRPQLSGELFF
TRBJ2-1	TRBV7-2	CASSYDRGPYNEQFF
TRBJ1-2	TRBV4-1	CASSHGTTTNYGYTF
TRBJ2-7	TRBV19	CASSPGLAGAAYEQYF
TRBJ1-1	TRBV19	CASRDRQVEAFF
TRBJ2-7	TRBV5-1	CASGAGRTYEQYF
TRBJ2-4	TRBV11-2	CASSQGRGLAKNIQYF
NA	TRBV5-1	CASSLVRDSDSYEQYF
TRBJ1-1	TRBV6-6	CASKVSSHEAFF
TRBJ2-2	TRBV7-2	CASSSRRIAWNTGELFF
TRBJ1-2	TRBV2	CASTPVNLANYGYTF
TRBJ1-2	TRBV7-2	CASSAGQGALGYTF
TRBJ1-1	TRBV7-6	CASSLGGVRNTEAFF
TRBJ2-7	TRBV5-1	CASSSRTGHEQYF
TRBJ2-2	TRBV4-1	CASSQAILGNTGELFF
TRBJ1-3	TRBV5-4	CASSLTKGSLGNTIYF
TRBJ2-5	TRBV5-4	CASSPLKRGGLETLYF
TRBJ2-5	TRBV7-6	CASSPRTSGGAGETQYF
TRBJ2-5	TRBV7-9	CASSVAQLGQLQETQYF
NA	TRBV18	CASSAGTGESYEQYF